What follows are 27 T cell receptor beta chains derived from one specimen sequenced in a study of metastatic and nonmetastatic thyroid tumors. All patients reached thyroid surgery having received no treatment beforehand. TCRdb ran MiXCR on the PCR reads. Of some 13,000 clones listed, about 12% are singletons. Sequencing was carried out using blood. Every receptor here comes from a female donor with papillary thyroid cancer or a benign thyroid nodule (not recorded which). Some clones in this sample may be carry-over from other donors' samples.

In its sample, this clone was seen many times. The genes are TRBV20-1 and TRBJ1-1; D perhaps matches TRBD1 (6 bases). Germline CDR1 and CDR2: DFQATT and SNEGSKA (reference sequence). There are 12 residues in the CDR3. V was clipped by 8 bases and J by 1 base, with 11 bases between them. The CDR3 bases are TGCAGTCCCAGGGGTGGGAACACTGAAGCTTTCTTT. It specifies CSPRGGNTEAFF.

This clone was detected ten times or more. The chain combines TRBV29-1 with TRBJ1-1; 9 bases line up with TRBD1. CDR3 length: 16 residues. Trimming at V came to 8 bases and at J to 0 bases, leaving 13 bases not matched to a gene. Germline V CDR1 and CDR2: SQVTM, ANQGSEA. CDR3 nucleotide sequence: TGCAGCTCTCCTAAAGGGACAGGGACCATGAACACTGAAGCTTTCTTT. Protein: CSSPKGTGTMNTEAFF.

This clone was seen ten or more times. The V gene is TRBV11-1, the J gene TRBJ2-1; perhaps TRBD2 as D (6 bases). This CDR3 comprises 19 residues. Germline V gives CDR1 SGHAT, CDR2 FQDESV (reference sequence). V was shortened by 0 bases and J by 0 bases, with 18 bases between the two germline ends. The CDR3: CASSLAGMGGMSSYNEQFF. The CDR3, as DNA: TGTGCCAGCAGCTTAGCGGGTATGGGCGGGATGAGCTCCTACAATGAGCAGTTCTTC.

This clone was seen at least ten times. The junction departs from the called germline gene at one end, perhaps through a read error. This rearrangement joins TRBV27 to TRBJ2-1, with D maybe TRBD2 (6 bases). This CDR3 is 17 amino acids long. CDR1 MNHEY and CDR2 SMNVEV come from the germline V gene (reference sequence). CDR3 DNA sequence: TGTGCCAGCAGTCCGGGAGCAGGCCCTAGTTCCTATAATGAGCAGTTCTTC. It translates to CASSPGAGPSSYNEQFF.

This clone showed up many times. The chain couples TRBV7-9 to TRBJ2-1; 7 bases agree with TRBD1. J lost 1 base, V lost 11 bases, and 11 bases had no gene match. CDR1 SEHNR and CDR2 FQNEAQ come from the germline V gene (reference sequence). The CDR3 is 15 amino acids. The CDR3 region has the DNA TGTGCCGGAGGTCGGGACAGACTATCCTACAATGAGCAGTTCTTC. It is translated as CAGGRDRLSYNEQFF. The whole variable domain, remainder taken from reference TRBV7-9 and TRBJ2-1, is DTGVSQNPRHKITKRGQNVTFRCDPISEHNRLYWYRQTLGQGPEFLTYFQNEAQLEKSRLLSDRFSAERPKGSFSTLEIQRTEQGDSAMYLCAGGRDRLSYNEQFFGPGTRLTVL.

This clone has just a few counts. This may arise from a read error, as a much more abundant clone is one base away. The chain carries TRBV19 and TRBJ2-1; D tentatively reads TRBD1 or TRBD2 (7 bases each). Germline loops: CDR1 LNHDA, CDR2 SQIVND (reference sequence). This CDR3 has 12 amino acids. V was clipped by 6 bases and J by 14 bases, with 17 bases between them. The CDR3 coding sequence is TGTGCCAGTAGCCAAGGGAGGGGGCGGGAGTTCTTC. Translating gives CASSQGRGREFF.

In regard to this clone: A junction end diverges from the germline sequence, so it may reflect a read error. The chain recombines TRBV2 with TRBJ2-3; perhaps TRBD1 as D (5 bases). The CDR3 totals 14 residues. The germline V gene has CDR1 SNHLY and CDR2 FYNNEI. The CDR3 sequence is CASRALGPTGTQYF. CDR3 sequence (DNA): TGTGCCAGCAGGGCACTTGGGCCCACAGGTACGCAGTATTTT.

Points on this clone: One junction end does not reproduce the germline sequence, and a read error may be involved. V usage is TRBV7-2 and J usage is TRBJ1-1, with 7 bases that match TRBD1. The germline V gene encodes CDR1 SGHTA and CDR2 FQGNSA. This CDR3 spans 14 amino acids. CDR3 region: CASSAQTGNTESFF. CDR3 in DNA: TGCGCCAGCAGCGCACAGACAGGGAACACTGAATCTTTCTTT.

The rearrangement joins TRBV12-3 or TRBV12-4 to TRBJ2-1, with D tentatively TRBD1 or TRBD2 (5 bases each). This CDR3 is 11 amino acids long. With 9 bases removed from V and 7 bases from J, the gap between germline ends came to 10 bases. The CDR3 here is CARRGVNEQFF. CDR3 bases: TGTGCCAGAAGAGGGGTGAATGAGCAGTTCTTC.

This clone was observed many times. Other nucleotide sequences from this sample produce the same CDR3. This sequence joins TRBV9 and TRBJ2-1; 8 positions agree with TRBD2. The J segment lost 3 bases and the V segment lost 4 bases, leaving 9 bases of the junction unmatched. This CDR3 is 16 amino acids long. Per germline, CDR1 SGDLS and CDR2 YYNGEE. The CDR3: CASSPSGLAGYNEQFF. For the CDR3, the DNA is TGTGCCAGCAGCCCTTCCGGGCTAGCGGGCTACAATGAGCAGTTCTTC.

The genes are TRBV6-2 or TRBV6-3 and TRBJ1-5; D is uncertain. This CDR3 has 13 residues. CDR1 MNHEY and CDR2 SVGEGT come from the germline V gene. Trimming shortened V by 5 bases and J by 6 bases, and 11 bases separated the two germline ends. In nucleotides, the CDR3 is TGTGCCAGCAGTACCGGGTCGAGTCAGCCCCAGCATTTT. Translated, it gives CASSTGSSQPQHF.

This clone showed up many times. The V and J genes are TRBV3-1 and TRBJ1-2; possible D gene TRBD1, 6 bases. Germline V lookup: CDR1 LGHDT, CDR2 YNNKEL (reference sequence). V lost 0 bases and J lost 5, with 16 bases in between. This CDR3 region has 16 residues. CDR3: CASSQEGHGGGYGYTF. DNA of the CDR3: TGTGCCAGCAGCCAAGAGGGACACGGCGGGGGGTATGGCTACACCTTC.

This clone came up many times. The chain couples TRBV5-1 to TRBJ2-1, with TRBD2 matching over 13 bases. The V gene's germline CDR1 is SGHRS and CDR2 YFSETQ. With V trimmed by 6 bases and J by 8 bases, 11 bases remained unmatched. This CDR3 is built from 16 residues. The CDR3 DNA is TGCGCCAGCAAGACCGGGACTAGCGGGATGAGGCATGAGCAGTTCTTC. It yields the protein CASKTGTSGMRHEQFF.

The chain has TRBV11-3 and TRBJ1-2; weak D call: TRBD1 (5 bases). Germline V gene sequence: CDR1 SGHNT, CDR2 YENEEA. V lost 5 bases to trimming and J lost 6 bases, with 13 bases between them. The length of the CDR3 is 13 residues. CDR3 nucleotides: TGTGCCAGCAGCCCGACAGTGTTACATGGCTACACCTTC. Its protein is CASSPTVLHGYTF.

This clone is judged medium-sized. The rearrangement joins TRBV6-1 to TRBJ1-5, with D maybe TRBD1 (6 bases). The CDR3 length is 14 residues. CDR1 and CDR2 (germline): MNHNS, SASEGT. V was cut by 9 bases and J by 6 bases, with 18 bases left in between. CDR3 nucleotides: TGTGCCAGTGTGGGGGGCGCGGATAGTCAGCCCCAGCATTTT. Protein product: CASVGGADSQPQHF.

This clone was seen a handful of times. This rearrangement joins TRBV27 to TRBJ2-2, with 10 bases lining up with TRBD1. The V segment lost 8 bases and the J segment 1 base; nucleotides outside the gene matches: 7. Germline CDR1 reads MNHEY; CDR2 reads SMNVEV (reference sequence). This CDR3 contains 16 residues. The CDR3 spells CASRDRGRVNTGELFF. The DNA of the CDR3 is TGTGCCAGCCGGGACAGGGGACGAGTGAACACCGGGGAGCTGTTTTTT.

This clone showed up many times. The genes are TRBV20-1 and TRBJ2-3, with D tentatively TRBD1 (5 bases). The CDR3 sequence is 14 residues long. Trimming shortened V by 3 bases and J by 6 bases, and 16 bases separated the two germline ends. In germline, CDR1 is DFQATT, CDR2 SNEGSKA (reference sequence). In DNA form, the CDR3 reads TGCAGTGCTAGGGGGCCGTTAGGCGTGGATACGCAGTATTTT. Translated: CSARGPLGVDTQYF.

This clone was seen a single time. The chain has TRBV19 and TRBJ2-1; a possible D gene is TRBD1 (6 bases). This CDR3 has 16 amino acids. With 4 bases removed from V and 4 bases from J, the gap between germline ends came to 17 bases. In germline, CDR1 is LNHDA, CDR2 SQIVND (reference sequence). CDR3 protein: CASSTGTGITYNEQFF. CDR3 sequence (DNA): TGTGCCAGTAGTACCGGAACAGGGATTACGTACAATGAGCAGTTCTTC.

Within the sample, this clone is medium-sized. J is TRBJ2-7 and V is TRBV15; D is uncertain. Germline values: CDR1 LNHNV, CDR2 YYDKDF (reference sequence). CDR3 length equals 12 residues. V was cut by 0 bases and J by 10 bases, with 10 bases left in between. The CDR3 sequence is CATSRDLRGQYF. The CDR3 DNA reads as TGTGCCACCAGCAGAGATCTTAGAGGTCAGTACTTC.

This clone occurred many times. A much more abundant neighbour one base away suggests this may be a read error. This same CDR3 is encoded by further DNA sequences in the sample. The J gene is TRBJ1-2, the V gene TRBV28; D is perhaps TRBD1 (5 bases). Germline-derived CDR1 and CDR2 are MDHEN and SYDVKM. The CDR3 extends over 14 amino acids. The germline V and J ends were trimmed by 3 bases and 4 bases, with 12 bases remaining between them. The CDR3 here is CASSLAGPSYGYTF. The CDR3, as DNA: TGTGCCAGCAGTTTGGCGGGGCCTAGCTATGGCTACACCTTC.

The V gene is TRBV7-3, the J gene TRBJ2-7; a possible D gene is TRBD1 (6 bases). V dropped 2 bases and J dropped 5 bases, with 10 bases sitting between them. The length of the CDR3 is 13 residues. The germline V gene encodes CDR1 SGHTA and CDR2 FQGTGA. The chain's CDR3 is CASSLPDRNEQYV. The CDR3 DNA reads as TGTGCCAGCAGCTTACCCGACAGGAACGAGCAGTACGTC.

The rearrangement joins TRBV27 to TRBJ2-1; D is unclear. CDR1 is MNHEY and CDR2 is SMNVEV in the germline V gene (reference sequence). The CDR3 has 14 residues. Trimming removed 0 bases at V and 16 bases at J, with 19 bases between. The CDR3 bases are TGTGCCAGCAGTTTATCGGGCGCGATAGGTGATCATTTCTTC. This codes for CASSLSGAIGDHFF.

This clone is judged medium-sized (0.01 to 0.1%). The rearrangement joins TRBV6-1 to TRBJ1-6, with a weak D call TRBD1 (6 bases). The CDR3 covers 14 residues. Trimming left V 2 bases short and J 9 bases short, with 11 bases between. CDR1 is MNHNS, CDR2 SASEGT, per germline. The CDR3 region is CASSELGGGSPLHF. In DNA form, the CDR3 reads TGTGCCAGCAGTGAATTAGGGGGTGGTTCACCCCTCCACTTT.

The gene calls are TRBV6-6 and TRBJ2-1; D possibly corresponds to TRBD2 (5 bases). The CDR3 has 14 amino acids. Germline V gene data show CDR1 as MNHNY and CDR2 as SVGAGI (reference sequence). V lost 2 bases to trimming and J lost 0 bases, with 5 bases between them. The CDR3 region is CASSYEGSYNEQFF. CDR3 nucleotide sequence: TGTGCCAGCAGTTACGAGGGCTCCTACAATGAGCAGTTCTTC.

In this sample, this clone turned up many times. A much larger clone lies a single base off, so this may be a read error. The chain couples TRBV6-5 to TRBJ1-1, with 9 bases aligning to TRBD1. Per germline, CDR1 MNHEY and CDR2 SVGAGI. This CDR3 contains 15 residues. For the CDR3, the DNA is TGTGCCAGCACCCCGACAGGGGGAGGGAACACCGAAGCTTTCTTT. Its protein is CASTPTGGGNTEAFF.

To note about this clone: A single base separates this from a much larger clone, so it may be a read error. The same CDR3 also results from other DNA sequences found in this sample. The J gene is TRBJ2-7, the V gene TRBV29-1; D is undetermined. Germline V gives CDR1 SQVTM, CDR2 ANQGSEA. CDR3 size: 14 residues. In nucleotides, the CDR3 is TGCAGTGTTGTTTCGACTGCCTCTCCCTACGAGCAGTACTTC. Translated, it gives CSVVSTASPYEQYF.

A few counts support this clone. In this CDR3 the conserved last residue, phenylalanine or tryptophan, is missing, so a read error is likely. The CDR3 sequence is CASRGDHYGYTL. The CDR3 DNA reads TGTGCCAGCCGGGGGGATCACTATGGCTACACCTTA. The V call is TRBV12-3 or TRBV12-4, the J call TRBJ1-2; TRBD1 is a possible D gene (5 bases). V shed 8 bases and J shed 3 bases, with 10 bases lying between them. This CDR3 spans 12 amino acids.